Below, 30 T cell receptor beta chains from the same sample are listed, as sequenced in a study of patients and donors after allogeneic stem cell transplantation. Each CDR3 protein is one row after TCRdb ran MiXCR on the RT-PCR reads. Of about a million distinct CDR3 sequences in the sample, under 20% were seen once. The sequenced material came from blood, either unsorted or a sorted T cell fraction (not recorded which). These TCRs come from a human donor who was either an allogeneic HSCT recipient or a stem cell or donor lymphocyte infusion donor (not recorded which). It is not recorded whose cells these are; they may come from a transplant donor.

The chain carries TRBV20-1 and TRBJ1-1; D is ambiguous. This CDR3 is built from 11 residues. Germline CDR1 DFQATT, CDR2 SNEGSKA (reference sequence). The V end was cut by 6 bases, the J end by 7 bases, with 12 bases between. CDR3 in amino acids: CSAPRPVEAFF. CDR3 coding DNA: TGCAGTGCCCCTCGGCCAGTTGAAGCTTTCTTT.

This clonotype was detected only a few times. The chain uses TRBV7-3 and TRBJ1-2; D remains unclear. Trimming stripped 4 bases from V and 3 bases from J, with 15 bases between. CDR3 length: 15 residues. CDR1 is SGHTA, CDR2 FQGTGA, per germline. The CDR3 protein is CASSSRGLMDYGYTF. CDR3 DNA: TGTGCCAGCAGCTCCCGCGGGCTGATGGACTATGGCTACACCTTC.

This sequence joins TRBV15 and TRBJ1-2, with D hard to call. Germline V lookup: CDR1 LNHNV, CDR2 YYDKDF (reference sequence). The CDR3 has 14 residues. The V end was cut by 2 bases, the J end by 5 bases, with 12 bases between. CDR3 region: CATSRTTEKYGYTF. CDR3 sequence (DNA): TGTGCCACCAGCAGAACGACCGAGAAGTATGGCTACACCTTC.

This clonotype was seen a handful of times. The chain employs TRBV2 and TRBJ2-7; maybe TRBD1 (6 bases). Per the germline V gene, CDR1 is SNHLY and CDR2 is FYNNEI. The CDR3 is 17 residues long. Trimming shortened V by 0 bases and J by 2 bases, and 17 bases separated the two germline ends. The CDR3 DNA is TGTGCCAGCAGTGAAGCTTTGACAGGCTTTGAGACCTACGAGCAGTACTTC. Protein product: CASSEALTGFETYEQYF.

The chain couples TRBV7-2 to TRBJ2-5; the D gene is possibly TRBD2 (5 bases). Trimming pared 3 bases from V and 7 bases from J, leaving 12 bases between. This CDR3 is 13 amino acids long. Germline V CDR1 and CDR2: SGHTA, FQGNSA. CDR3 DNA sequence: TGTGCCAGCAGCTTGGGTAGACGGGGGACCCAGTACTTC. This gives the protein CASSLGRRGTQYF.

This chain uses TRBV5-4 with TRBJ2-7; D gene uncertain. V gave up 4 bases and J gave up 6 bases, with 11 bases separating them. From germline, CDR1 is SGHNT and CDR2 YYREEE (reference sequence). This CDR3 comprises 12 residues. CDR3 nucleotides: TGTGCCAGCAGCCTGGACGATGCCGAGCAGTACTTC. This sequence encodes CASSLDDAEQYF.

The rearrangement links TRBV28 to TRBJ2-5; weak D call: TRBD2 (5 bases). The CDR3 totals 14 residues. With 3 bases removed from V and 0 bases from J, the gap between germline ends came to 8 bases. In germline, CDR1 is MDHEN, CDR2 SYDVKM. The chain's CDR3 is CASSFRGNQETQYF. The CDR3 coding sequence is TGTGCCAGCAGTTTCCGGGGTAACCAAGAGACCCAGTACTTC.

The chain has TRBV24-1 and TRBJ2-1, with a weak D call TRBD1 (6 bases). The ends were cut back, 3 bases at V and 0 bases at J, with 11 bases in the middle. Germline V lookup: CDR1 KGHDR, CDR2 SFDVKD. This CDR3 is built from 16 residues. The DNA of the CDR3 is TGTGCCACCAGTGATGTGAGGACAGTCTCCTACAATGAGCAGTTCTTC. This sequence encodes CATSDVRTVSYNEQFF.

The V and J genes are TRBV6-4 and TRBJ2-1; weak D call: TRBD2 (5 bases). The CDR3 has 14 amino acids. V lost 3 bases, J lost 8 bases, and 14 bases lay in between. Germline V gene sequence: CDR1 MRHNA, CDR2 SNTAGT. CDR3 sequence: CASSEGGPPDEQFF. The DNA of the CDR3 is TGTGCCAGCAGTGAAGGCGGGCCGCCCGATGAGCAGTTCTTC.

The rearrangement joins TRBV5-5 to TRBJ2-1; 11 bases map to TRBD2. The germline CDR1 and CDR2 sequences are SGHKS and YYEKEE (reference sequence). The CDR3 runs to 13 residues. V was clipped by 2 bases and J by 9 bases; unmatched bases: 1. CDR3 region: CASSFLAGGEQFF. DNA for the CDR3: TGTGCCAGCAGCTTTCTAGCGGGAGGTGAGCAGTTCTTC.

Many counts were recorded for this clonotype. J is TRBJ2-3 and V is TRBV2; 8 bases match TRBD2. V shed 7 bases and J 2 bases; nucleotides not matched to a gene: 11. CDR1 and CDR2 from the germline V gene are SNHLY and FYNNEI. This CDR3 comprises 16 residues. CDR3 region: CASNPSTGGNTDTQYF. DNA of the CDR3: TGTGCCAGCAACCCTTCGACGGGGGGGAACACAGATACGCAGTATTTT.

This clonotype has more than one count but fewer than ten. The rearrangement joins TRBV5-1 to TRBJ2-7; 14 nucleotides align to TRBD2. The germline CDR1 and CDR2 sequences are SGHRS and YFSETQ. This CDR3 comprises 15 residues. After removal of 0 bases from V and 5 bases from J, the junction contained 1 base not matched to a gene. The CDR3 DNA follows: TGCGCCAGCAGCTTGGAGACTAGCGGGAGGGACGAGCAGTACTTC. This translates into CASSLETSGRDEQYF.

This clonotype was observed many times. This chain links TRBV12-3 or TRBV12-4 with TRBJ1-6; weak D call: TRBD1 (5 bases). V lost 0 bases to trimming and J lost 9 bases, with 12 bases between them. The CDR3 totals 15 residues. The CDR3 DNA reads as TGTGCCAGCAGTTTAGCGCGGGGCTGGAGTTCACCCCTCCACTTT. It codes for CASSLARGWSSPLHF.

In this sample, this clonotype turned up a few times. This chain joins TRBV6-1 and TRBJ1-1, with D maybe TRBD1 (6 bases). Germline V gene lookup returns CDR1 MNHNS and CDR2 SASEGT. This CDR3 spans 17 amino acids. V gave up 6 bases and J gave up 0 bases, with 20 bases separating them. This CDR3 is CASRGQPKGVMNTEAFF. The CDR3 DNA is TGTGCCAGCAGAGGACAGCCTAAAGGGGTGATGAACACTGAAGCTTTCTTT.

The J gene is TRBJ1-2, the V gene TRBV5-1, with D possibly TRBD1 on 5 matching bases. Deletions cut 4 bases from V and 4 bases from J, with 20 bases between. This CDR3 comprises 16 residues. Germline-derived CDR1 and CDR2 are SGHRS and YFSETQ. The DNA of the CDR3 is TGCGCCAGCAGCCCACTACCCGACGGGGGAGCCTATGGCTACACCTTC. Translated: CASSPLPDGGAYGYTF.

This clonotype has more than one count but fewer than ten. The chain couples TRBV11-2 to TRBJ2-1; 7 positions agree with TRBD2. The germline gives CDR1 SGHAT, CDR2 FQNNGV. With 5 bases clipped from V and 6 bases from J, the junction kept 10 bases outside the gene matches. This CDR3 has 15 amino acids. The CDR3: CASSPTGGLGNEQFF. The CDR3 nucleotides read TGTGCCAGCAGCCCCACCGGGGGGTTAGGCAATGAGCAGTTCTTC. Based on the CDR3 plus reference TRBV11-2 and TRBJ2-1, the full variable domain is EAGVAQSPRYKIIEKRQSVAFWCNPISGHATLYWYQQILGQGPKLLIQFQNNGVVDDSQLPKDRFSAERLKGVDSTLKIQPAKLEDSAVYLCASSPTGGLGNEQFFGPGTRLTVL.

This clonotype was seen a few times. This chain connects TRBV12-3 or TRBV12-4 to TRBJ2-3; TRBD2 is a possible D gene (5 bases). Deletions cut 5 bases from V and 0 bases from J, with 12 bases between. This CDR3 contains 15 residues. CDR3 in amino acids: CASSLEDFSTDTQYF. CDR3 nucleotides: TGTGCCAGCAGTCTCGAGGACTTCAGCACAGATACGCAGTATTTT.

Comments on this clonotype: A read error may account for a junction end that differs from germline. J is TRBJ2-4 and V is TRBV10-3; the D call may be TRBD1 or TRBD2 (5 bases each). This CDR3 comprises 12 residues. Germline CDR1 reads ENHRY; CDR2 reads SYGVKD. CDR3 region: CAICDQGDIQYF. The CDR3 nucleotides are TGTGCCATCTGTGATCAGGGAGACATTCAGTACTTC.

This clonotype appeared once. This chain connects TRBV18 to TRBJ2-3; 8 bases match TRBD1. After removal of 0 bases from V and 1 base from J, the junction contained 6 bases not matched to a gene. Germline V gene data show CDR1 as KGHSH and CDR2 as LQKENI. The CDR3 is 17 residues long. CDR3 amino acids: CASSPPESGGGTDTQYF. The DNA of the CDR3 is TGTGCCAGCTCACCACCCGAGTCAGGGGGCGGCACAGATACGCAGTATTTT.

The V and J genes are TRBV5-4 and TRBJ2-2; 10 nucleotides line up with TRBD2. The CDR3 is 15 amino acids. The V gene's germline CDR1 is SGHNT and CDR2 YYREEE (reference sequence). The V and J ends lost 9 bases and 2 bases, in that order; junction bases with no gene match: 7. CDR3 loop: CATGSGGKNTGELFF. The CDR3, as DNA: TGTGCCACCGGTAGCGGGGGGAAAAACACCGGGGAGCTGTTTTTT.

This chain connects TRBV14 to TRBJ1-1; the match to TRBD1 covers 10 bases. V was pared by 4 bases and J by 1 base, with 15 bases of the junction left unmatched. Per the germline V gene, CDR1 is SGHDN and CDR2 is FVKESK. CDR3 length equals 19 residues. The CDR3 nucleotides read TGTGCCAGCAGCCGACCACTTTCGACAGGGGGCTTACCGAACACTGAAGCTTTCTTT. It specifies CASSRPLSTGGLPNTEAFF.

The sample holds a few counts of this clonotype. The rearrangement joins TRBV25-1 to TRBJ2-7, with 8 nucleotides matching TRBD1. The V and J ends lost 6 bases and 5 bases, in that order; junction bases with no gene match: 15. The germline V gene has CDR1 MGHDK and CDR2 SYGVNS. This CDR3 is 16 amino acids long. The CDR3 sequence is CASRTNRGEFVDEQYF. The DNA of the CDR3 is TGTGCCAGCAGAACGAACAGGGGGGAGTTTGTGGACGAGCAGTACTTC.

This sequence joins TRBV20-1 and TRBJ1-2, with unresolved D. Germline CDR1 is DFQATT and CDR2 is SNEGSKA (reference sequence). Deletions cut 6 bases from V and 3 bases from J, with 17 bases between. This CDR3 region has 14 residues. Here the CDR3 DNA reads TGCAGTGCCAGTCCCAATACAGATTACTATGGCTACACCTTC. This sequence encodes CSASPNTDYYGYTF.

J is TRBJ2-7 and V is TRBV18; the D gene is possibly TRBD2 (6 bases). V was pared by 6 bases and J by 5 bases, with 20 bases between. Germline V lookup: CDR1 KGHSH, CDR2 LQKENI. This CDR3 is 15 amino acids long. The CDR3 coding sequence is TGTGCCAGCTCCCACACCGGGAGTAATGCGGACGAGCAGTACTTC. Encoded protein: CASSHTGSNADEQYF. The variable domain in full, with the rest retrieved from reference TRBV18 and TRBJ2-7, is NAGVMQNPRHLVRRRGQEARLRCSPMKGHSHVYWYRQLPEEGLKFMVYLQKENIIDESGMPKERFSAEFPKEGPSILRIQQVVRGDSAAYFCASSHTGSNADEQYFGPGTRLTVT.

This clonotype appeared a few times. The chain carries TRBV9 and TRBJ1-4; no definite D call. The CDR3 consists of 14 residues. The V gene's germline CDR1 is SGDLS and CDR2 YYNGEE. Trimming shortened V by 2 bases and J by 6 bases, and 11 bases separated the two germline ends. For the CDR3, the DNA is TGTGCCAGCAGCGTTGCGGGAACAGATGAAAAACTGTTTTTT. This codes for CASSVAGTDEKLFF.

This clonotype was detected only once. This chain uses TRBV5-1 with TRBJ2-5, with a possible D match to TRBD2 (6 bases). Germline CDR1 is SGHRS and CDR2 is YFSETQ. V was shortened by 4 bases and J by 5 bases, with 24 bases between the two germline ends. The CDR3 covers 17 residues. The CDR3 DNA is TGCGCCAGCAGCCCTATCAAACCGGGACTGATGGAGGAGACCCAGTACTTC. Amino acid sequence: CASSPIKPGLMEETQYF.

The chain links TRBV5-1 to TRBJ2-7, with 9 bases identical to TRBD2. The CDR3 contains 18 residues. Germline loops: CDR1 SGHRS, CDR2 YFSETQ. With V trimmed by 0 bases and J by 0 bases, 10 bases remained unmatched. The CDR3 DNA reads TGCGCCAGCAGCTTGGATTTAGGGGAGGGACTAGCCTCCTACGAGCAGTACTTC. This gives the protein CASSLDLGEGLASYEQYF.

This chain connects TRBV12-3 or TRBV12-4 to TRBJ2-1; 9 nucleotides align to TRBD2. This CDR3 spans 16 amino acids. V was pared by 7 bases and J by 4 bases, with 11 bases of the junction left unmatched. The CDR3 sequence is CASTPSQTSGYNEQFF. The CDR3 coding sequence is TGTGCCAGCACCCCTTCTCAGACTAGCGGATACAATGAGCAGTTCTTC.

This clonotype was picked up a small number of times. V gene TRBV27 combines with J gene TRBJ2-3; D unclear. CDR1 and CDR2 (germline): MNHEY, SMNVEV (reference sequence). Trimming took 1 base from V and 3 from J, leaving 5 bases between them. CDR3 length: 13 residues. The chain's CDR3 is CASSLFWTDTQYF. For the CDR3, the DNA is TGTGCCAGCAGTTTATTTTGGACAGATACGCAGTATTTT.

The rearrangement uses TRBV11-2 and TRBJ1-2, with D perhaps TRBD1 (5 bases). The germline V gene encodes CDR1 SGHAT and CDR2 FQNNGV. The CDR3 has 17 amino acids. Between the trimmed V and J ends, which lost 5 bases and 6 bases, there was a span of 25 bases. The DNA for the CDR3 is TGTGCCAGCAGCCCCGCCTTCCGGGACGCAAAAGTGCATGGCTACACCTTC. Protein: CASSPAFRDAKVHGYTF.